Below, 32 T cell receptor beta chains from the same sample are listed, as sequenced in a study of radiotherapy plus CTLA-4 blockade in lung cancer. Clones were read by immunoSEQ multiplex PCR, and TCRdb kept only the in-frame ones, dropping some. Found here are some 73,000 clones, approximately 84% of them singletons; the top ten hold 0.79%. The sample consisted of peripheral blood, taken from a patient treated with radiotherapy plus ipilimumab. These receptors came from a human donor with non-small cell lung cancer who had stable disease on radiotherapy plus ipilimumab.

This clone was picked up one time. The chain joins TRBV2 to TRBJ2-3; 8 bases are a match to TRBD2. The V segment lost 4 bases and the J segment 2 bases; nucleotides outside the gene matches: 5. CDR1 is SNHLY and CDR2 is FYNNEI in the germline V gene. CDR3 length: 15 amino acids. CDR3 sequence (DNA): TGTGCCAGCAGTGGGCGGGGGGCCCTCACAGATACGCAGTATTTT. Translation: CASSGRGALTDTQYF.

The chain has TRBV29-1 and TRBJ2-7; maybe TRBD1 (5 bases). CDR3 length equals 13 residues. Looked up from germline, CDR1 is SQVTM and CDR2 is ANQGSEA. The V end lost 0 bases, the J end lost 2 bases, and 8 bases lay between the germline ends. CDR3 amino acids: CSVEETDAYEQYF. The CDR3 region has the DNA TGCAGCGTTGAAGAGACAGATGCCTACGAGCAGTACTTC.

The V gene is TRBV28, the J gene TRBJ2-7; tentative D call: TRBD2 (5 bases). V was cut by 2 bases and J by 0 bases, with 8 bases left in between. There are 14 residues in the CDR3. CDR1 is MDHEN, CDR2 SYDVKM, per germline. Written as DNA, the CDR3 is TGTGCCAGCAGTTTAGCGGGCCCCTCCTACGAGCAGTACTTC. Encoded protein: CASSLAGPSYEQYF.

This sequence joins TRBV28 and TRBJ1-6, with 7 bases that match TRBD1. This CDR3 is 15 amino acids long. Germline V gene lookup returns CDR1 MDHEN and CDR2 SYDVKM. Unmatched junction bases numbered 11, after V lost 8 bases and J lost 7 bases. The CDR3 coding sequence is TGTGCCAGCCAAAGGCCAGGGGGATTAAATTCACCCCTCCACTTT. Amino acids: CASQRPGGLNSPLHF.

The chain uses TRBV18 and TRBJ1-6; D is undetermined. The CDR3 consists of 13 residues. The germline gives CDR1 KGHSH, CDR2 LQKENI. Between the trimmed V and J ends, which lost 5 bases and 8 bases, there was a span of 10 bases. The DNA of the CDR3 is TGTGCCAGCTCATCGACGGGTTATTCACCCCTCCACTTT. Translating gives CASSSTGYSPLHF.

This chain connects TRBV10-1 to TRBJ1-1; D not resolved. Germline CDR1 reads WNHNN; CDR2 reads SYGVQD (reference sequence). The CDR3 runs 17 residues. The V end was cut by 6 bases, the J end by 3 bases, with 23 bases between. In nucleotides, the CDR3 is TGCGCCAGCAGGACTCGGACCGGGGAAACCTGGGACACTGAAGCTTTCTTT. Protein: CASRTRTGETWDTEAFF.

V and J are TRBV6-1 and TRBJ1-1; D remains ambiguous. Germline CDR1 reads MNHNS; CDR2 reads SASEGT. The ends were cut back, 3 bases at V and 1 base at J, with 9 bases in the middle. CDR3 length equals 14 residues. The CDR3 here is CASSEYGENTEAFF. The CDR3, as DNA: TGTGCCAGCAGTGAGTATGGAGAGAACACTGAAGCTTTCTTT.

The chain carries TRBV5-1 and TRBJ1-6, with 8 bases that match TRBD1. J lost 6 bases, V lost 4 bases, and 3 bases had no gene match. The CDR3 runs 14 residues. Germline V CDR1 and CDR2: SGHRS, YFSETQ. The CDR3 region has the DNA TGCGCCAGCAGCCCGGGACAGGCTAATTCACCCCTCCACTTT. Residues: CASSPGQANSPLHF.

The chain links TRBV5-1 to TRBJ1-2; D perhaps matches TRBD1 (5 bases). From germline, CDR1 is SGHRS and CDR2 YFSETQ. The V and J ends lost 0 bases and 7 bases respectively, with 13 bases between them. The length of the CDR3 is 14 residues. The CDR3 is CASSLAPPGGGYTF. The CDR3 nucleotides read TGCGCCAGCAGCTTGGCGCCGCCGGGGGGTGGCTACACCTTC.

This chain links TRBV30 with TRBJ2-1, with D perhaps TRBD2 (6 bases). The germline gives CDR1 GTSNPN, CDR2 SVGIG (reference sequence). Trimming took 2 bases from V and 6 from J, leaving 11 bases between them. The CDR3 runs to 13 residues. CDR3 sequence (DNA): TGTGCCTGGAGTCTAGCGTATCCCAATGAGCAGTTCTTC. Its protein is CAWSLAYPNEQFF. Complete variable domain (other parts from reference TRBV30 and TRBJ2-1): SQTIHQWPATLVQPVGSPLSLECTVEGTSNPNLYWYRQAAGRGLQLLFYSVGIGQISSEVPQNLSASRPQDRQFILSSKKLLLSDSGFYLCAWSLAYPNEQFFGPGTRLTVL.

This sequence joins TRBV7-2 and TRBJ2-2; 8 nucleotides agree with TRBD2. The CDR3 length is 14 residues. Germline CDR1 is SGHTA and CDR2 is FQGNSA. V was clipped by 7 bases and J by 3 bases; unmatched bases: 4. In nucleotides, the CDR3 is TGTGCCAGCACCCGACTAGCGCACACCGGGGAGCTGTTTTTT. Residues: CASTRLAHTGELFF. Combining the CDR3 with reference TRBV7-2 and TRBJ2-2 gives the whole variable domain GAGVSQSPSNKVTEKGKDVELRCDPISGHTALYWYRQSLGQGLEFLIYFQGNSAPDKSGLPSDRFSAERTGGSVSTLTIQRTQQEDSAVYLCASTRLAHTGELFFGEGSRLTVL.

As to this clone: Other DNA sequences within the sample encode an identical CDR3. The CDR3 is CASSPGTGAYEQYF. Written as DNA, the CDR3 is TGTGCCAGCTCACCCGGGACAGGAGCCTACGAGCAGTACTTC. The chain has TRBV18 and TRBJ2-7; 8 nucleotides match TRBD1. The V gene's germline CDR1 is KGHSH and CDR2 LQKENI. The CDR3 sequence is 14 residues long. With V trimmed by 3 bases and J by 2 bases, 3 bases remained unmatched.

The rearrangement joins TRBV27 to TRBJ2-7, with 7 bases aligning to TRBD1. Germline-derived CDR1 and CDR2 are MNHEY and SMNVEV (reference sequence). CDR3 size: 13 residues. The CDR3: CLSPTGSSYEQYF. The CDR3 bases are TGTTTAAGCCCGACAGGGAGCTCCTACGAGCAGTACTTC.

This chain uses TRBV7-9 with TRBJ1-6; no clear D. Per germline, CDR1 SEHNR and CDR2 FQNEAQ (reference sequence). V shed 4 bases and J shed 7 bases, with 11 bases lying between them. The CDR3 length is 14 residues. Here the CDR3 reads CASSSRTPNSPLHF. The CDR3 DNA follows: TGTGCCAGCAGCTCCCGGACTCCAAATTCACCCCTCCACTTT.

The CDR3 region is CASSKGDRPDTGELFF. CDR3 DNA: TGTGCCAGCAGCAAAGGGGACAGACCTGACACCGGGGAGCTGTTTTTT. This sequence joins TRBV21-1 and TRBJ2-2; the table's D call of TRBD1 was not tested on the DNA. TRBV21-1 is a listed pseudogene. The CDR3 sequence is 16 residues long.

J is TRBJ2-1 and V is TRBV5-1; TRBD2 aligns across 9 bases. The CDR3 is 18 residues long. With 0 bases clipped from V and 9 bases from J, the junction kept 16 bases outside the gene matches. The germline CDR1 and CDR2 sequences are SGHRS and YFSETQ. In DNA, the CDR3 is TGCGCCAGCAGCTTGGGAGGTGTGCGGGAGGGCCGGATGGTTGAGCAGTTCTTC. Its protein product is CASSLGGVREGRMVEQFF.

Here the CDR3 DNA reads TGTGCCAGCAGCTTGGTCAGGACTAGCGGATACACAGATACGCAGTATTTT. This codes for CASSLVRTSGYTDTQYF. The chain is built from TRBV5-4 and TRBJ2-3; 10 nucleotides align to TRBD2. The CDR3 runs 17 residues. Trimming removed 0 bases from V and 2 bases from J; junction bases left unmatched: 6. In germline, CDR1 is SGHNT, CDR2 YYREEE (reference sequence).

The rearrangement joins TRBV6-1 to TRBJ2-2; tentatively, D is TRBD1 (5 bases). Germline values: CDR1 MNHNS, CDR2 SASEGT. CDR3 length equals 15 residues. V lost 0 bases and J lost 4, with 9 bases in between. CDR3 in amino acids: CASSEAGRATGELFF. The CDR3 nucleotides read TGTGCCAGCAGTGAAGCCGGCAGGGCCACCGGGGAGCTGTTTTTT.

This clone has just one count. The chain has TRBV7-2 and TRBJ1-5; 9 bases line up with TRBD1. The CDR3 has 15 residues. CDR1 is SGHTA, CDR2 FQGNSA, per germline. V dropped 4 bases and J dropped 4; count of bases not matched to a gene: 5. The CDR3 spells CASSSYRGLNQPQHF. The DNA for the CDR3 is TGTGCCAGCAGCTCCTACAGGGGGCTGAATCAGCCCCAGCATTTT.

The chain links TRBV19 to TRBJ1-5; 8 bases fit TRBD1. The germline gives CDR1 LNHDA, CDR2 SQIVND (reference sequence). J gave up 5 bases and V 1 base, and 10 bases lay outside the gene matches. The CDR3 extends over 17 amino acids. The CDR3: CASSIGGVGQGYQPQHF. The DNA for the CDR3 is TGTGCCAGTAGTATAGGAGGGGTCGGACAGGGATATCAGCCCCAGCATTTT.

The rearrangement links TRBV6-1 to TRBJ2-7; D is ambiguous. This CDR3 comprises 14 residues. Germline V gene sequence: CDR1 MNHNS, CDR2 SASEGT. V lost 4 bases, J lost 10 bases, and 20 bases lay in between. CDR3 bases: TGTGCCAGCAGTGTGGGTGCGAACATGGGTGAACAGTACTTC. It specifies CASSVGANMGEQYF.

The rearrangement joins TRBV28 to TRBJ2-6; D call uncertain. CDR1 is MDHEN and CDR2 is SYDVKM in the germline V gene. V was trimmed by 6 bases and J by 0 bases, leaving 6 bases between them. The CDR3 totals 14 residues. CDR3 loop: CASRQNSGANVLTF. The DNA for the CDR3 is TGTGCCAGCAGACAGAACTCTGGGGCCAACGTCCTGACTTTC.

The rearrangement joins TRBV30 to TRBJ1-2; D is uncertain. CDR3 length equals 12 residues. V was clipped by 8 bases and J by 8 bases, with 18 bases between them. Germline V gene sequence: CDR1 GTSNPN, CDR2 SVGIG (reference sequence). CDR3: CARNSLREGYTF. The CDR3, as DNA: TGTGCCCGCAACTCACTGAGGGAAGGCTACACCTTC. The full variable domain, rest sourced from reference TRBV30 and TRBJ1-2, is SQTIHQWPATLVQPVGSPLSLECTVEGTSNPNLYWYRQAAGRGLQLLFYSVGIGQISSEVPQNLSASRPQDRQFILSSKKLLLSDSGFYLCARNSLREGYTFGSGTRLTVV.

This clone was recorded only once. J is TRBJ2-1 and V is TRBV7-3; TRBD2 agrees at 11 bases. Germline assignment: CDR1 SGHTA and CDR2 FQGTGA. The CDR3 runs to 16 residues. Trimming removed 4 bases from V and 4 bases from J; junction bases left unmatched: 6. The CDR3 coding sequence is TGTGCCAGCAGCTCCCCTAGCGGGGGGACTTACAATGAGCAGTTCTTC. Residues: CASSSPSGGTYNEQFF.

The CDR3, as DNA: TGTGCCAGCGGCCTTCAAGGGACTAGTTTGTATGAGCAGTTCTTC. It codes for CASGLQGTSLYEQFF. The rearrangement uses TRBV6-5 and TRBJ2-1; 8 bases map to TRBD2. This CDR3 is 15 amino acids long. Germline CDR1 is MNHEY and CDR2 is SVGAGI. V lost 8 bases, J lost 8 bases, and 14 bases stayed unmatched.

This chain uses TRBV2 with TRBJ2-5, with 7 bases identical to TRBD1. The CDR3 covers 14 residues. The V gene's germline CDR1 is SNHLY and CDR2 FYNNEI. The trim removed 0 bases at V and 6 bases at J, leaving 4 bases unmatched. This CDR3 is CASSEADRVKTQYF. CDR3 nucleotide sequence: TGTGCCAGCAGTGAAGCAGACAGGGTTAAGACCCAGTACTTC.

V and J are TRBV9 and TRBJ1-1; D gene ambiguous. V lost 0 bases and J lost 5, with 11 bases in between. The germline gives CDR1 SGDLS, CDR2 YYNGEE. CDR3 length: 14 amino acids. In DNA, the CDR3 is TGTGCCAGCAGCGTAGCTCTGGGAGGAACTGAAGCTTTCTTT. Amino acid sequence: CASSVALGGTEAFF. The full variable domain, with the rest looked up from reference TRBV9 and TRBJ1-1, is DSGVTQTPKHLITATGQRVTLRCSPRSGDLSVYWYQQSLDQGLQFLIQYYNGEERAKGNILERFSAQQFPDLHSELNLSSLELGDSALYFCASSVALGGTEAFFGQGTRLTVV.

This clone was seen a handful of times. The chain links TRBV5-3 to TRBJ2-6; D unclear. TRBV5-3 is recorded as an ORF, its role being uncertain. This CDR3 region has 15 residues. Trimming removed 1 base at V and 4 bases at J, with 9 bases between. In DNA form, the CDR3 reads TGTGCCAGAAGCTTGTTCAGGCCCGGGGCCAACGTCCTGACTTTC. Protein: CARSLFRPGANVLTF.

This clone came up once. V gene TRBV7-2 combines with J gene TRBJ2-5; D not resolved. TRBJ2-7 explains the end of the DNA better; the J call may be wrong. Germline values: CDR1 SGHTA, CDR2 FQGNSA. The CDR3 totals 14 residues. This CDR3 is CASSSPTYPYEQYF. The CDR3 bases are TGTGCCAGCAGCTCCCCGACTTACCCCTACGAGCAGTACTTC.

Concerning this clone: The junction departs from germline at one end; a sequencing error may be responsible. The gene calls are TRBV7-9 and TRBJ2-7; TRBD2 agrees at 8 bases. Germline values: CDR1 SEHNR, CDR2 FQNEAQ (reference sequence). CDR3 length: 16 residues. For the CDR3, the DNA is TGTGCCAGCAGATTAGCCCCGGGAGGGCCTACCTACGAGCAGTACTTC. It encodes CASRLAPGGPTYEQYF.

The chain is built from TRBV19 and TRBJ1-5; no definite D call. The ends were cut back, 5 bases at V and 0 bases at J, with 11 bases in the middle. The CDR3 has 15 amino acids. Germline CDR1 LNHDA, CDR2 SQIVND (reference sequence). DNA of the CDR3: TGTGCCAGTAGTCCGATGACGTATAGCAATCAGCCCCAGCATTTT. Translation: CASSPMTYSNQPQHF. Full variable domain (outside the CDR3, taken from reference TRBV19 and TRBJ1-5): DGGITQSPKYLFRKEGQNVTLSCEQNLNHDAMYWYRQDPGQGLRLIYYSQIVNDFQKGDIAEGYSVSREKKESFPLTVTSAQKNPTAFYLCASSPMTYSNQPQHFGDGTRLSIL.

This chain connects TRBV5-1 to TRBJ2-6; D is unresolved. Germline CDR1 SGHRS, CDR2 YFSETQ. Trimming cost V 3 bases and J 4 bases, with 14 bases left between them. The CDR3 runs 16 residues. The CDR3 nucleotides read TGCGCCAGCAGCTCCCAGACTCGGCAAGGGGCCAACGTCCTGACTTTC. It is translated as CASSSQTRQGANVLTF.